This T cell receptor beta chain emerged from a study of cytomegalovirus exposure and HLA in healthy donors. Findings and caveats of the study: An analysis was carried out later, and it reportedly showed fewer N-insertions in an Asian-associated ancestry cluster than the roughly 670-donor mean.

The V gene end was trimmed by 7 bases and the J gene end by 4 bases; junction bases not matched to a gene: 9. Germline V gene lookup returns CDR1 MNHEY and CDR2 SMNVEV (reference sequence). The CDR3 is made up of 14 amino acids. PCR primers comprised 60 Vbeta and 13 Jbeta primers. Measured with immunoSEQ multiplex PCR; TCRdb has only the in-frame clones, and not every one. The sample holds some 110,000 clones, approximately 74% seen once. With respect to this clone: The antigen remains unidentified.

The J gene is TRBJ1-1, the V gene TRBV27, with 7 bases aligning to TRBD1. The clonotype comes from a woman aged 50 to 60 in good health and CMV-seropositive. The sequenced sample was PBMCs. The CDR3 spells CASTTLSGGTEAFF. CDR3 DNA: TGTGCCAGCACCACCCTCTCAGGGGGCACTGAAGCTTTCTTT.